A selection of T cell receptor beta chains follows, all from one sample in a study of T cell changes during pregnancy in multiple sclerosis. Assay: immunoSEQ multiplex PCR; the TCRdb copy retains only in-frame clones and omits some. Here the sample spans tens of thousands of clones, about nine tenths being singletons. The source was peripheral blood, collected in the third trimester of pregnancy. Source of these receptors: a female donor in good health, enrolled as a control in a pregnancy study. CDR3s include the opening cysteine and the closing phenylalanine or tryptophan. Fields, in order: V gene, J gene, D gene, clone size, CDR3 protein, CDR3 DNA. The D gene is left open where the match is weak. Size is omitted from some rows. Given values are once, few, many or a class for expanded clones.

V: TRBV7-2
J: TRBJ2-7
D: .
size: .
CDR3: CASSLVNSYEQYF
DNA: TGTGCCAGCAGCTTAGTCAACTCCTACGAGCAGTACTTC

V: TRBV7-6
J: TRBJ1-1
D: .
size: .
CDR3: CASSLEGGEAFF
DNA: TGTGCCAGCAGCTTAGAAGGGGGAGAAGCTTTCTTT

V: TRBV19
J: TRBJ1-2
D: .
size: .
CDR3: CAIRGGASYGYTF
DNA: TGTGCCATCCGAGGGGGGGCCTCCTATGGCTACACCTTC

V: TRBV9
J: TRBJ2-2
D: TRBD2
size: .
CDR3: CASSTSGTNTGELFF
DNA: TGTGCCAGCAGCACTAGCGGGACGAACACCGGGGAGCTGTTTTTT

V: TRBV4-3
J: TRBJ2-7
D: .
size: .
CDR3: CASSQEIPRYEQYF
DNA: TGCGCCAGCAGCCAAGAGATCCCTAGGTACGAGCAGTACTTC

V: TRBV4-3
J: TRBJ2-7
D: .
size: .
CDR3: CASSQRSPRQSSSYEQYF
DNA: TGCGCCAGCAGCCAACGGTCCCCGCGACAGTCCAGCTCCTACGAGCAGTACTTC

V: TRBV29-1
J: TRBJ1-1
D: .
size: .
CDR3: CSATTRGAEAFF
DNA: TGCAGCGCGACCACCAGGGGAGCTGAAGCTTTCTTT

V: TRBV11-3
J: TRBJ1-1
D: TRBD1
size: once
CDR3: CASSLDPNRGEAFF
DNA: TGTGCCAGCAGCTTAGATCCGAACAGGGGTGAAGCTTTCTTT

V: TRBV9
J: TRBJ1-6
D: .
size: few
CDR3: CASSVGPGPDHNSPLHF
DNA: TGTGCCAGCAGCGTAGGGCCAGGGCCGGACCATAATTCACCCCTCCACTTT

V: TRBV7-9
J: TRBJ2-7
D: TRBD2
size: .
CDR3: CASGSSGGPEQYF
DNA: TGTGCCAGCGGGTCTAGCGGGGGCCCCGAGCAGTACTTC

V: TRBV5-4
J: TRBJ2-2
D: TRBD2
size: .
CDR3: CASSFGGATGELFF
DNA: TGTGCCAGCAGCTTCGGGGGGGCGACCGGGGAGCTGTTTTTT

V: TRBV6-5
J: TRBJ2-1
D: .
size: .
CDR3: CASSRTYNEQFF
DNA: TGTGCCAGCAGTCGAACTTACAATGAGCAGTTCTTC

V: TRBV6-4
J: TRBJ2-1
D: TRBD2
size: .
CDR3: CASSRDREGYNEQFF
DNA: TGTGCCAGCAGCCGGGACCGGGAGGGGTACAATGAGCAGTTCTTC

V: TRBV28
J: TRBJ2-7
D: TRBD2
size: .
CDR3: CALGGASGRLGSYEQYF
DNA: TGTGCCCTTGGGGGGGCTAGCGGGAGGCTAGGGTCCTACGAGCAGTACTTC

V: TRBV27
J: TRBJ1-2
D: TRBD1
size: .
CDR3: CASSLGQGASGYTF
DNA: TGTGCCAGCAGTTTGGGACAGGGGGCGAGTGGCTACACCTTC

V: TRBV19
J: TRBJ2-1
D: TRBD1
size: .
CDR3: CASGDRAYNEQFF
DNA: TGTGCCAGCGGGGACAGGGCTTACAATGAGCAGTTCTTC

V: TRBV6-5
J: TRBJ2-7
D: TRBD2
size: .
CDR3: CASSRGTSGSYEQYF
DNA: TGTGCCAGCAGTCGAGGGACTAGCGGGAGTTACGAGCAGTACTTC

V: TRBV29-1
J: TRBJ2-7
D: .
size: once
CDR3: CSVEGSGTPYEQYF
DNA: TGCAGCGTTGAAGGGTCCGGGACACCATACGAGCAGTACTTC

V: TRBV9
J: TRBJ1-5
D: .
size: .
CDR3: CASSARPGGDQPQHF
DNA: TGTGCCAGCAGCGCCAGACCGGGAGGGGATCAGCCCCAGCATTTT

V: TRBV6-6
J: TRBJ1-4
D: TRBD1
size: .
CDR3: CASIQQGAIREKLFF
DNA: TGTGCCAGCATCCAACAGGGGGCGATTAGGGAAAAACTGTTTTTT

V: TRBV4-2
J: TRBJ1-2
D: .
size: .
CDR3: CASSQARAGNYGYTF
DNA: TGTGCCAGCAGCCAAGCCCGGGCAGGGAACTATGGCTACACCTTC

V: TRBV27
J: TRBJ1-1
D: .
size: .
CDR3: CASSLNINRIGNTEAFF
DNA: TGTGCCAGCAGTTTAAATATCAACAGGATAGGAAACACTGAAGCTTTCTTT

V: TRBV5-1
J: TRBJ1-2
D: .
size: .
CDR3: CASSLRQGMRGYTF
DNA: TGCGCCAGCAGCTTGAGGCAGGGTATGCGAGGCTACACCTTC

V: TRBV27
J: TRBJ2-3
D: .
size: .
CDR3: CASSFGDTQYF
DNA: TGTGCCAGCAGTTTCGGAGATACGCAGTATTTT

V: TRBV19
J: TRBJ1-5
D: TRBD1
size: .
CDR3: CASRGGYLSNQPQHF
DNA: TGTGCCAGTAGAGGGGGCTACCTTAGCAATCAGCCCCAGCATTTT